This is a list of T cell receptor beta chains from one sample in a study of cytomegalovirus exposure and HLA in healthy donors. TCRdb keeps only in-frame clones here, not all; method: immunoSEQ multiplex PCR. The sample holds about 200,000 clones, roughly 77% seen once. Sequencing input: PBMCs. Receptors originate from a male donor in good health and CMV-seropositive. Each CDR3 is given with its conserved first and last residue. The D gene is left open where the match is weak. Rows give clone size only sometimes, using once, few, many, or a class for an expanded clone.

d_gene: NA
v_gene: TRBV9
j_gene: TRBJ2-1
abundance: NA
CDR3nt: TGTGCCAGCTCTGGCAGTTCCCACAATGAGCAGTTCTTC
CDR3aa: CASSGSSHNEQFF

d_gene: TRBD1
v_gene: TRBV7-2
j_gene: TRBJ2-5
abundance: NA
CDR3nt: TGTGCCAGCGCGGAGACAGGGCGGCGCCAGGAGACCCAGTACTTC
CDR3aa: CASAETGRRQETQYF

d_gene: NA
v_gene: TRBV28
j_gene: TRBJ2-1
abundance: NA
CDR3nt: TGTGCCAGCAACGAGATGAGCTCCTACAATGAGCAGTTCTTC
CDR3aa: CASNEMSSYNEQFF

d_gene: TRBD2
v_gene: TRBV25-1
j_gene: TRBJ2-3
abundance: NA
CDR3nt: TGTGCCAGCAGTGAATTTTCTTGGGCTAGCGGCAGCACAGATACGCAGTATTTT
CDR3aa: CASSEFSWASGSTDTQYF

d_gene: NA
v_gene: TRBV29-1
j_gene: TRBJ1-5
abundance: NA
CDR3nt: TGCAGCGCCATGGACAGTCTGGGTCAGCCCCAGCATTTT
CDR3aa: CSAMDSLGQPQHF

d_gene: NA
v_gene: TRBV2
j_gene: TRBJ1-5
abundance: NA
CDR3nt: TGTGCCAGCAAGAGACAGGTGAGCAATCAGCCCCAGCATTTT
CDR3aa: CASKRQVSNQPQHF

d_gene: NA
v_gene: TRBV19
j_gene: TRBJ1-5
abundance: NA
CDR3nt: TGTGCCAGTAGTATAGGTCCCCAAGGGGATCAGCCCCAGCATTTT
CDR3aa: CASSIGPQGDQPQHF

d_gene: NA
v_gene: TRBV19
j_gene: TRBJ2-3
abundance: NA
CDR3nt: TGTGCCAGTAGTACCCCCGGCGGGTCCGCAGATACGCAGTATTTT
CDR3aa: CASSTPGGSADTQYF

d_gene: NA
v_gene: TRBV9
j_gene: TRBJ1-5
abundance: once
CDR3nt: TGTGCCAGCAGCGTAGATGGCAGTAATAATCAGCCCCAGCATTTT
CDR3aa: CASSVDGSNNQPQHF

d_gene: NA
v_gene: TRBV5-1
j_gene: TRBJ2-7
abundance: NA
CDR3nt: TGCGCCAGCAGCTCTCTGTCGCTGAGGGGGGGCTACGAGCAGTACTTC
CDR3aa: CASSSLSLRGGYEQYF